Sequencing of this TCR beta chain was carried out in a study of vaccination effects on CD4 cells after COVID-19. Of note for this clone: The antigen is undetermined.

The germline V and J ends were trimmed by 1 base and 2 bases, with 9 bases remaining between them. CDR1 is SGHRS, CDR2 YFSETQ, per germline. This CDR3 region has 14 residues. After roughly eleven days in culture, the CD4+ T cells were isolated. Profiled with immunoSEQ multiplex PCR; TCRdb holds only in-frame clones, not every one. In the table there are tens of thousands of clones, 65% to 70% of which are singletons. The clonotype comes from a human donor who received a COVID-19 vaccine. The sample was CD4+ T cells from PBMCs cultured without peptide, taken before COVID-19 vaccination. The chain is built from TRBV5-1 and TRBJ2-5; D not certain. Here the CDR3 reads CASSLTVGQETQYF. CDR3 coding DNA: TGCGCCAGCAGCTTGACAGTGGGACAAGAGACCCAGTACTTC. Full variable domain (missing parts from reference TRBV5-1 and TRBJ2-5): KAGVTQTPRYLIKTRGQQVTLSCSPISGHRSVSWYQQTPGQGLQFLFEYFSETQRNKGNFPGRFSGRQFSNSRSEMNVSTLELGDSALYLCASSLTVGQETQYFGPGTRLLVL.